This T cell receptor (beta chain) was observed in a study of human thymus T cells. Measured with immunoSEQ multiplex PCR; TCRdb has only the in-frame clones, and not every one. The sample gives roughly 120,000 clones, 90% to 95% of which show up once; less than 0.03% is in the top ten. This clone appeared a single time. Resections from corrective heart surgery supplied the thymus tissue. Donors were healthy Finnish infants having corrective surgery for congenital heart defects. The material sequenced was thymus tissue. This TCR was sampled from a boy under three years old with a congenital heart defect but otherwise immunologically healthy.

The CDR3 DNA reads TGTGCCAGCAGCTTAGCGCTGTCCCCTAGCGGAGAGACCCAGTACTTC. Translation gives CASSLALSPSGETQYF. The chain recombines TRBV7-2 with TRBJ2-5, with 7 bases fitting TRBD2. V was clipped by 0 bases and J by 4 bases; unmatched bases: 8. The CDR3 consists of 16 residues. The germline gives CDR1 SGHTA, CDR2 FQGNSA.